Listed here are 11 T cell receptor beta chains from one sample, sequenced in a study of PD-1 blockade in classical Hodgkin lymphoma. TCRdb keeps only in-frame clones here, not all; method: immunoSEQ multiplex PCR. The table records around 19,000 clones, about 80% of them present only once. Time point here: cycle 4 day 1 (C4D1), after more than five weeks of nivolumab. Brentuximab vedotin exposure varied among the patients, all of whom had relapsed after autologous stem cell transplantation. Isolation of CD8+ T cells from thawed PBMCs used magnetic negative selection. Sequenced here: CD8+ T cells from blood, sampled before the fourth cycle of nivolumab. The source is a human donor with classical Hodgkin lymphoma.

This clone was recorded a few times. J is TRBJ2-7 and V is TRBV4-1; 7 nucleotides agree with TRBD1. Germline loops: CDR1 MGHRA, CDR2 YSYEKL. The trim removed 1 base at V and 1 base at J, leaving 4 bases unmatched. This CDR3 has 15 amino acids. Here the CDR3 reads CASSQGPTGSYEQYF. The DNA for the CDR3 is TGCGCCAGCAGCCAAGGTCCGACAGGGTCCTACGAGCAGTACTTC.

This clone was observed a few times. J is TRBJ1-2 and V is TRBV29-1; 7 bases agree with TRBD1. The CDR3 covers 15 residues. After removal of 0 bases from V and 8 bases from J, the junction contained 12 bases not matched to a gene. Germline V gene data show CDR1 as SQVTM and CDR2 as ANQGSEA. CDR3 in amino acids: CSVEDRGTEGWGYTF. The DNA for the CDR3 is TGCAGCGTTGAAGATCGCGGGACAGAGGGTTGGGGCTACACCTTC.

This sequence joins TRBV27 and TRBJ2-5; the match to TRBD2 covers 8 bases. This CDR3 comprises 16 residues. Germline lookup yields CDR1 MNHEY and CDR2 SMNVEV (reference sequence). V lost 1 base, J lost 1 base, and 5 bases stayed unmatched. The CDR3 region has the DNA TGTGCCAGCAGTTTATTGGGCGGGGGGTTCCAAGAGACCCAGTACTTC. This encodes CASSLLGGGFQETQYF.

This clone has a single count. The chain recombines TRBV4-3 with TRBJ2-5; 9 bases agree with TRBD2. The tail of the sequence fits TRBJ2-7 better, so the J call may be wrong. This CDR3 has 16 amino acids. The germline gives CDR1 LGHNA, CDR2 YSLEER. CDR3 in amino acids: CASSQAPSGAPYEQYF. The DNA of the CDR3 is TGCGCCAGCAGCCAAGCTCCTAGCGGGGCCCCCTACGAGCAGTACTTC.

The CDR3 region is CASSLQHRSLNTEAFF. The CDR3 coding sequence is TGTGCCAGCAGCTTACAGCACAGGTCCCTTAACACTGAAGCTTTCTTT. The gene calls are TRBV7-6 and TRBJ1-1, with D possibly TRBD1 on 5 matching bases. The V gene's germline CDR1 is SGHVS and CDR2 FNYEAQ. V was trimmed by 2 bases and J by 2 bases, leaving 15 bases between them. This CDR3 contains 16 residues.

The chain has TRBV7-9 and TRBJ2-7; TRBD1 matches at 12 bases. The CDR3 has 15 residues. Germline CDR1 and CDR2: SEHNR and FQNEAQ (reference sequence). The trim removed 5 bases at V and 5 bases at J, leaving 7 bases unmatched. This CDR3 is CASSAGTGGIDEQYF. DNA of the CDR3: TGTGCCAGCAGCGCCGGGACAGGGGGCATCGACGAGCAGTACTTC.

DNA for the CDR3: TGCGCCAGCAGCTTGGTCACAGATACGCAGTATTTT. Its protein is CASSLVTDTQYF. The V gene is TRBV5-1, the J gene TRBJ2-3; no clear D gene. The V end lost 0 bases, the J end lost 2 bases, and 1 base lay between the germline ends. Germline assignment: CDR1 SGHRS and CDR2 YFSETQ. CDR3 length equals 12 residues. The whole variable domain, remainder taken from reference TRBV5-1 and TRBJ2-3, is KAGVTQTPRYLIKTRGQQVTLSCSPISGHRSVSWYQQTPGQGLQFLFEYFSETQRNKGNFPGRFSGRQFSNSRSEMNVSTLELGDSALYLCASSLVTDTQYFGPGTRLTVL.

CDR3 in DNA: TGCGCCAGCAGCCAGGGGACTAGCGGGGGCTCCTACAATGAGCAGTTCTTC. This codes for CASSQGTSGGSYNEQFF. V and J are TRBV4-1 and TRBJ2-1, with 14 bases aligning to TRBD2. Germline loops: CDR1 MGHRA, CDR2 YSYEKL. This CDR3 has 17 residues. Germline trimming cut 3 bases from V and 0 bases from J; bases unmatched to any gene: 1.

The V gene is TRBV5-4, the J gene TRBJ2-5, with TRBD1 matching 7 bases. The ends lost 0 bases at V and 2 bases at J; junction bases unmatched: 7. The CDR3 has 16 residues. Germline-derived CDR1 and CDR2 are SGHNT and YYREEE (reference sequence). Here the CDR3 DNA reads TGTGCCAGCAGCTTGGGCCAGGGGGTCTTGCAAGAGACCCAGTACTTC. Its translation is CASSLGQGVLQETQYF.

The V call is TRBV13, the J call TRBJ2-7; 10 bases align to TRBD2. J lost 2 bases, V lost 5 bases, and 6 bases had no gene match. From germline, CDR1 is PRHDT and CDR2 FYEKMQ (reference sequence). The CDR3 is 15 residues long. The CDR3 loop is CASSMGLAFTYEQYF. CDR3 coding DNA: TGTGCCAGCAGCATGGGACTAGCGTTTACCTACGAGCAGTACTTC.

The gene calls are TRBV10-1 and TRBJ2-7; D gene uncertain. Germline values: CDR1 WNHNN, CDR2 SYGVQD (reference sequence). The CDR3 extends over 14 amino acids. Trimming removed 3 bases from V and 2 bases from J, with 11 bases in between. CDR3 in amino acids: CASSEAGPPYEQYF. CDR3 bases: TGCGCCAGCAGTGAAGCTGGCCCCCCCTACGAGCAGTACTTC.